What follows are 18 T cell receptor beta chains derived from one specimen sequenced in a study of T cell clonality in common variable immunodeficiency. Sequencing was performed with immunoSEQ multiplex PCR; in TCRdb, only in-frame clones are kept and a portion is missing. The sample has roughly 50,000 clones, none seen only once. Material: peripheral blood mononuclear cells. These receptors all come from a person between 18 and 75 years old in good health.

This clone occurred many times. From the germline J gene comes the end of the CDR3, since the read stops 3 residues before it. The rearrangement uses TRBV7-9 and TRBJ2-5; 11 bases line up with TRBD1. CDR1 is SEHNR, CDR2 FQNEAQ, per germline (reference sequence). The CDR3 is 15 amino acids. V lost 1 base and J lost 6; bases outside the gene matches: 4. The DNA read from the CDR3 is TGTGCCAGCAGCTTAGAAGGGACAGGGGGAAAGACC. Amino acid sequence: CASSLEGTGGKT. In full, the CDR3 is CASSLEGTGGKTQYF.

Points on this clone: Read sequence stops 3 residues before the CDR3 end, and the germline J gene provides the missing end. The V call is TRBV20-1, the J call TRBJ2-1; 9 bases are shared with TRBD2. This CDR3 comprises 15 residues. The V gene end was trimmed by 1 base and the J gene end by 6 bases; junction bases not matched to a gene: 7. Germline loops: CDR1 DFQATT, CDR2 SNEGSKA (reference sequence). CDR3 sequence: CSARGGGLASNEQFF. The part of the CDR3 DNA that was read is TGCAGTGCTAGAGGGGGGGGACTAGCTTCCAATGAG.

This clone has a count of ten or more. With the read ending 3 residues before the CDR3 end, the germline J gene is used to fill in that end. The V gene is TRBV7-9, the J gene TRBJ2-5; 8 bases align to TRBD1. Per the germline V gene, CDR1 is SEHNR and CDR2 is FQNEAQ (reference sequence). V shed 5 bases, J shed 2 bases, and the junction held 7 bases outside the gene matches. CDR3 length: 15 amino acids. The CDR3 loop is CASSTRQGLQETQYF. The DNA read from the CDR3 is TGTGCCAGCAGCACGAGACAGGGGCTACAAGAGACC.

This clone has a count of ten or more. Read sequence stops 3 residues before the CDR3 end, and the germline J gene provides the missing end. This chain uses TRBV29-1 with TRBJ2-3, with unresolved D. There are 12 residues in the CDR3. V was shortened by 4 bases and J by 2 bases, with 7 bases between the two germline ends. Per the germline V gene, CDR1 is SQVTM and CDR2 is ANQGSEA. CDR3 DNA, as far as it was read: TGCAGCGTTGTATACACCACAGATACG. This sequence encodes CSVVYTTDT. The entire CDR3 protein is CSVVYTTDTQYF.

This clone showed up many times. With the read ending 3 residues before the CDR3 end, the germline J gene is used to fill in that end. V usage is TRBV20-1 and J usage is TRBJ2-3; D gene ambiguous. Trimming took off 4 bases at V and 2 bases at J, with 4 bases between the two ends. The CDR3 contains 11 residues. The germline V gene encodes CDR1 DFQATT and CDR2 SNEGSKA (reference sequence). CDR3 DNA (partial): TGCAGTGCTACCTCCACAGATACG. It encodes CSATSTDT. The whole CDR3 protein reads CSATSTDTQYF.

This clone was recorded a few times. The read ends 3 residues early relative to the CDR3; the germline J gene fills the gap. This chain uses TRBV2 with TRBJ2-7; TRBD1 matches 7 bases. The germline V gene has CDR1 SNHLY and CDR2 FYNNEI. The CDR3 has 13 amino acids. The ends lost 4 bases at V and 6 bases at J; junction bases unmatched: 6. Partial CDR3 DNA: TGTGCCAGCAGTGTTAGGGGGCTGGGCGAG. Translated, it gives CASSVRGLGE. The full-length CDR3 reads as CASSVRGLGEQYF.

Details on this clone: With the read ending 3 residues before the CDR3 end, the germline J gene is used to fill in that end. The rearrangement links TRBV2 to TRBJ1-2, with D perhaps matching TRBD1 (6 bases). Germline CDR1 SNHLY, CDR2 FYNNEI. This CDR3 is built from 14 residues. V lost 5 bases, J lost 1 base, and 11 bases lay in between. CDR3 loop: CASSFDRINYGYTF. Incomplete CDR3 DNA: TGTGCCAGCAGTTTCGACAGGATTAACTATGGC.

This clone was counted between two and nine times. The sequenced CDR3 bases are TGTGCCAGCAGCTTCGGGGGGCAAGATGAAAAG. This translates into CASSFGGQDEK. The CDR3, in full, reads CASSFGGQDEKLFF. V is TRBV7-2 and J is TRBJ2-2; maybe TRBD2 (7 bases). The read is 3 residues too short to cover the CDR3 end, so that end is filled in from the germline J gene. Germline V lookup: CDR1 SGHTA, CDR2 FQGNSA. The CDR3 is 14 amino acids. The entire variable domain, with the rest obtained from reference TRBV7-2 and TRBJ2-2, is as follows: GAGVSQSPSNKVTEKGKDVELRCDPISGHTALYWYRQSLGQGLEFLIYFQGNSAPDKSGLPSDRFSAERTGGSVSTLTIQRTQQEDSAVYLCASSFGGQDEKLFFGEGSRLTVL.

This clone showed up many times. The CDR3 end is not reached by the read, which stops 3 residues before it; the germline J gene fills it in. The chain joins TRBV7-9 to TRBJ2-3; D not resolved. Germline CDR1 and CDR2: SEHNR and FQNEAQ (reference sequence). V was shortened by 5 bases and J by 4 bases, with 13 bases between the two germline ends. This CDR3 has 14 residues. Here the CDR3 reads CASSLPAAPDTQYF. The sequenced part of the CDR3 DNA is TGTGCCAGCAGCCTCCCGGCGGCTCCAGATACG.

This clone was detected a few times. The CDR3 end lies 3 residues beyond the end of the read and is filled in from the germline J gene. The rearrangement links TRBV18 to TRBJ2-3; TRBD1 agrees at 7 bases. The CDR3 totals 14 residues. Looked up from germline, CDR1 is KGHSH and CDR2 is LQKENI. The CDR3 DNA, read in part, is TGTGCCAGCTCACCGTGGGACAGCAATCAGCCG. Its protein is CASSPWDSNQP. The whole CDR3 protein is CASSPWDSNQPQYF.

This clone was counted at least ten times. The sequence runs out 3 residues before the end of the CDR3; the remainder is reconstructed from the germline J gene. This chain links TRBV7-8 with TRBJ2-5; TRBD2 might be the D (5 bases). V lost 5 bases and J lost 5, with 27 bases in between. The length of the CDR3 is 18 residues. The V gene's germline CDR1 is SGHVS and CDR2 FQNEAQ. CDR3: CASSPDRPPGRAAETQYF. The CDR3 DNA, read in part, is TGTGCCAGCAGCCCGGACCGCCCACCGGGCCGAGCGGCGGAGACC.

This clone was counted between two and nine times. The read halts 3 residues ahead of the CDR3 end, with the missing end drawn from the germline J gene. This chain connects TRBV10-3 to TRBJ2-1; D unresolved. Trimming took off 2 bases at V and 6 bases at J, with 5 bases between the two ends. Germline V gene data show CDR1 as ENHRY and CDR2 as SYGVKD. The CDR3 sequence is 12 residues long. The CDR3 sequence: CAISEQSNEQFF. The covered CDR3 bases are TGTGCCATCAGTGAGCAGTCCAATGAG.

This clone came up a few times. From the germline J gene comes the end of the CDR3, since the read stops 3 residues before it. The J gene is TRBJ2-1, the V gene TRBV13, with 12 bases aligning to TRBD2. This CDR3 region has 18 residues. The V gene's germline CDR1 is PRHDT and CDR2 FYEKMQ (reference sequence). The V and J ends lost 5 bases and 6 bases, in that order; junction bases with no gene match: 14. CDR3 region: CASSPLRLTSGRRNEQFF. CDR3 bases read: TGTGCCAGCAGCCCCTTACGCCTGACTAGCGGGAGACGCAATGAG.

This clone came up many times. The read finishes 3 residues shy of the CDR3 end, and the germline J gene is used to complete it. This rearrangement joins TRBV19 to TRBJ2-7; 10 bases map to TRBD2. Looked up from germline, CDR1 is LNHDA and CDR2 is SQIVND (reference sequence). J was trimmed by 0 bases and V by 6 bases; bases with no gene match: 5. The CDR3 is made up of 15 amino acids. CDR3 loop: CASRRLAGGSYEQYF. Partial CDR3 DNA: TGTGCCAGTAGGAGATTAGCGGGGGGCTCCTACGAG.

This clone was seen repeatedly, ten times or more. The read ends 3 residues early relative to the CDR3; the germline J gene fills the gap. The genes are TRBV19 and TRBJ1-5; the match to TRBD1 covers 8 bases. The ends lost 6 bases at V and 0 bases at J; junction bases unmatched: 10. This CDR3 contains 17 residues. CDR1 and CDR2 from the germline V gene are LNHDA and SQIVND (reference sequence). The CDR3 DNA, read in part, is TGTGCCAGTAGCCCCGGACAGGGCGGACGTAGCAATCAGCCC. It codes for CASSPGQGGRSNQP. The whole CDR3 sequence reads CASSPGQGGRSNQPQHF.

This clone was seen at least ten times. Read data end 3 residues before the CDR3 end; the end is taken from the germline J gene. This chain uses TRBV10-3 with TRBJ2-5, with TRBD1 matching 9 bases. The J segment lost 5 bases and the V segment lost 0 bases, leaving 16 bases of the junction unmatched. Per the germline V gene, CDR1 is ENHRY and CDR2 is SYGVKD. The CDR3 has 19 residues. The sequenced part of the CDR3 DNA is TGTGCCATCAGTGAGTCGACCACGACAGGGGGTCCAGGTAGGGAGACC. Its protein product is CAISESTTTGGPGRET. The whole CDR3 protein is CAISESTTTGGPGRETQYF.

This clone was detected ten times or more. Read coverage stops 3 residues before the CDR3 terminus; the germline J gene supplies the remainder. This chain uses TRBV14 with TRBJ1-2, with 8 bases identical to TRBD1. The CDR3 consists of 14 residues. V trimming: 2 bases; J trimming: 6 bases; junction bases outside the gene matches: 5. Germline CDR1 SGHDN, CDR2 FVKESK. CDR3 bases read: TGTGCCAGCAGCCAACTGACAGGGGTTAATGGC. Translating gives CASSQLTGVNG. The whole CDR3 protein is CASSQLTGVNGYTF.

As to this clone: The read terminates 3 residues before the CDR3 end, so the remaining end is supplied by the germline J gene. V gene TRBV13 combines with J gene TRBJ2-5; TRBD1 might be the D (6 bases). The V gene's germline CDR1 is PRHDT and CDR2 FYEKMQ (reference sequence). The CDR3 extends over 16 amino acids. The V end lost 5 bases, the J end lost 0 bases, and 16 bases lay between the germline ends. CDR3 amino acids: CASSPPRQGYQETQYF. The part of the CDR3 DNA that was read is TGTGCCAGCAGCCCCCCTCGGCAGGGGTACCAAGAGACC.